Listed below are T cell receptor beta chains from one sample, sequenced in a study of blood T cell repertoires in COVID-19. TCRdb's table, derived via immunoSEQ multiplex PCR, lists solely in-frame clones and lacks some. The sample comprises over 120,000 clones, over 80% of which are singletons, and approximately 0.95% rests with the top ten. The sample was peripheral blood. These receptors all come from a woman between 50 and 59 years old with acute or convalescent COVID-19. CDR3s include the opening cysteine and the closing phenylalanine or tryptophan. A D gene is named only where the DNA matches it firmly. Clone size is stated in some rows and not others, as once, few, many or a class when expanded.

TGTGCCAGTACCAATCGGGGGACTGAAGCTTTCTTT	CASTNRGTEAFF	NA	TRBJ1-1	TRBV19	NA
TGTGCCACCGAACCTCCTAGCGGAGATACGCAGTATTTT	CATEPPSGDTQYF	TRBD2	TRBJ2-3	TRBV24-1	once
TGTGCCAGCAGTTCTCAGGGCCAGCCCCAGCATTTT	CASSSQGQPQHF	NA	TRBJ1-5	TRBV12-3/TRBV12-4	NA
TGTGCCAGCAGTGAAGCGTTACGAGGGTCTCGTCAGCCCCAGCATTTT	CASSEALRGSRQPQHF	NA	TRBJ1-5	TRBV2	NA
TGTGCCAGCAGTTTTGGGACAGGGGTCAATGGCTACACCTTC	CASSFGTGVNGYTF	TRBD1	TRBJ1-2	TRBV27	NA
TGTGCCAGCAGCTCCGGGGTAGACTATGGCTACACCTTC	CASSSGVDYGYTF	NA	TRBJ1-2	TRBV5-4	NA
TGTGCCACCAGTAGGGGGTTGGGAAGCTACACCTTC	CATSRGLGSYTF	NA	TRBJ1-2	TRBV24-1	NA
TGTGCCAGCAGTGAAGTAGCGGGGCTTAACTACGAGCAGTACTTC	CASSEVAGLNYEQYF	TRBD2	TRBJ2-7	TRBV6-1	NA
TGTGCCAGCAGCCCCGGGCAGGGGGTTACCGGGGAGCTGTTTTTT	CASSPGQGVTGELFF	TRBD1	TRBJ2-2	TRBV5-4	NA
TGTGCCAGTAGTATTCTACAGGGTAACAATGAGCAGTTCTTC	CASSILQGNNEQFF	NA	TRBJ2-1	TRBV19	NA
TGTGCCAGCGGGGGGGTAGTCGGGACCCAGTACTTC	CASGGVVGTQYF	TRBD2	TRBJ2-5	TRBV2	NA
TGTGCCAGCTCACCTCCGGACAGGGTCCCCTACGAGCAGTACTTC	CASSPPDRVPYEQYF	TRBD1	TRBJ2-7	TRBV18	NA